This note documents a single T cell receptor (beta chain) sequence. Here immunoSEQ multiplex PCR was the method, and the copy in TCRdb shows in-frame clones only, minus some. The sample has about 210,000 clones, 81% seen once; the top ten hold around 10%. The sample belongs to a study of blood T cell repertoires in COVID-19. V lost 5 bases and J 0 bases, leaving 11 bases between the germline ends. The CDR3 extends over 15 amino acids. Germline CDR1 reads SGHTA; CDR2 reads FQGNSA. The source is a woman aged 45-59 years with acute COVID-19. V gene TRBV7-2 combines with J gene TRBJ1-3; D not certain. The sequenced material came from PBMCs or T cells enriched from blood (not recorded which). CDR3 coding DNA: TGTGCCAGCAGCCCGGGAGGGAACTCTGGAAACACCATATATTTT. Residues: CASSPGGNSGNTIYF.